The 26 T cell receptor beta chains below were found in one sample sequenced in a study of identical twins' blood T cells. A single record per CDR3 protein comes from TCRdb applying MiXCR to the 5' RACE reads. The sample includes fewer than 450,000 distinct CDR3 sequences, around 30% of them seen just once. The material sequenced was PBMCs. The receptors originated from a woman between 18 and 50 years old in good health.

This clonotype has more than one count but fewer than ten. V and J are TRBV3-1 and TRBJ1-2; D call uncertain. Germline V gives CDR1 LGHDT, CDR2 YNNKEL (reference sequence). This CDR3 has 14 amino acids. V dropped 0 bases and J dropped 6 bases, with 11 bases sitting between them. In DNA, the CDR3 is TGTGCCAGCAGCCAAGATCTCAGCACCAATGGCTACACCTTC. Protein sequence: CASSQDLSTNGYTF.

J is TRBJ2-3 and V is TRBV7-8, with 11 bases lining up with TRBD2. The CDR3 covers 18 residues. Per germline, CDR1 SGHVS and CDR2 FQNEAQ. Trimming removed 3 bases from V and 3 bases from J; junction bases left unmatched: 11. The DNA for the CDR3 is TGTGCCAGCAGCTTTTCGACTAGCGGGGCGACGGGAACAGATACGCAGTATTTT. Its protein is CASSFSTSGATGTDTQYF.

V usage is TRBV29-1 and J usage is TRBJ2-1; maybe TRBD1 (5 bases). The CDR3 is 11 residues long. The ends were cut back, 0 bases at V and 8 bases at J, with 5 bases in the middle. Germline CDR1 and CDR2: SQVTM and ANQGSEA. The CDR3 loop reads CSVEDRDEQFF. The CDR3 DNA reads TGCAGCGTTGAAGACAGGGATGAGCAGTTCTTC.

This clonotype was observed many times. This chain uses TRBV9 with TRBJ1-1; D might be TRBD1 (6 bases). V dropped 4 bases and J dropped 1 base, with 14 bases sitting between them. Per the germline V gene, CDR1 is SGDLS and CDR2 is YYNGEE. This CDR3 has 15 amino acids. The CDR3 loop reads CASSIWDTPNTEAFF. CDR3 sequence (DNA): TGTGCCAGCAGCATATGGGACACACCGAACACTGAAGCTTTCTTT. The whole variable domain, remainder taken from reference TRBV9 and TRBJ1-1, is DSGVTQTPKHLITATGQRVTLRCSPRSGDLSVYWYQQSLDQGLQFLIQYYNGEERAKGNILERFSAQQFPDLHSELNLSSLELGDSALYFCASSIWDTPNTEAFFGQGTRLTVV.

This clonotype was counted only a few times. This sequence joins TRBV11-2 and TRBJ1-1; the D is unclear. Germline CDR1 reads SGHAT; CDR2 reads FQNNGV. V was clipped by 4 bases and J by 8 bases, with 8 bases between them. This CDR3 region has 11 residues. CDR3 protein: CASSSRVEAFF. CDR3 bases: TGTGCCAGCAGCTCACGGGTGGAAGCTTTCTTT.

This clonotype was counted many times. V gene TRBV25-1 combines with J gene TRBJ1-3, with unresolved D. The CDR3 has 15 amino acids. Germline V gene data show CDR1 as MGHDK and CDR2 as SYGVNS. V gave up 0 bases and J gave up 0 bases, with 6 bases separating them. CDR3 loop: CASSEYGYSGNTIYF. The DNA of the CDR3 is TGTGCCAGCAGTGAATACGGCTACTCTGGAAACACCATATATTTT.

The chain is built from TRBV13 and TRBJ2-3; D is possibly TRBD1 (5 bases). Germline loops: CDR1 PRHDT, CDR2 FYEKMQ (reference sequence). Trimming shortened V by 0 bases and J by 5 bases, and 9 bases separated the two germline ends. The CDR3 length is 14 residues. The CDR3 loop reads CASSLGEGEDTQYF. CDR3 nucleotide sequence: TGTGCCAGCAGCTTAGGCGAAGGGGAAGATACGCAGTATTTT.

In the case of this clonotype: One end of the junction is discordant with germline, which a read error may explain. The chain is built from TRBV24-1 and TRBJ2-2; a possible D gene is TRBD2 (5 bases). This CDR3 is built from 13 residues. Germline CDR1 reads KGHDR; CDR2 reads SFDVKD. The chain's CDR3 is CATSDSNTGKLFF. In DNA form, the CDR3 reads TGTGCCACCAGTGACTCGAACACCGGGAAGCTGTTTTTT.

This chain uses TRBV5-1 with TRBJ2-7; the D gene is possibly TRBD1 (6 bases). The germline V gene has CDR1 SGHRS and CDR2 YFSETQ. Trimming stripped 4 bases from V and 5 bases from J, with 10 bases between. CDR3 length: 12 amino acids. CDR3 loop: CASSMDRNEQYF. The CDR3 DNA follows: TGCGCCAGCAGCATGGACAGAAACGAGCAGTACTTC.

This clonotype occurred a few times. This chain connects TRBV20-1 to TRBJ1-5, with D tentatively TRBD1 (5 bases). Trimming took off 6 bases at V and 4 bases at J, with 13 bases between the two ends. This CDR3 spans 13 amino acids. Germline V lookup: CDR1 DFQATT, CDR2 SNEGSKA (reference sequence). CDR3 amino acids: CSAMGPSNQPQHF. The CDR3 coding sequence is TGCAGTGCCATGGGACCGTCTAATCAGCCCCAGCATTTT.

The chain joins TRBV3-1 to TRBJ1-4, with D unresolved. This CDR3 has 15 residues. Trimming cost V 4 bases and J 1 base, with 10 bases left between them. Germline assignment: CDR1 LGHDT and CDR2 YNNKEL (reference sequence). The CDR3: CASSLRQLTNEKLFF. The CDR3 DNA is TGTGCCAGCAGCCTACGACAACTAACTAATGAAAAACTGTTTTTT.

This chain uses TRBV4-1 with TRBJ1-1, with a weak D call TRBD1 (5 bases). The CDR3 is 15 amino acids. The germline gives CDR1 MGHRA, CDR2 YSYEKL. V was trimmed by 3 bases and J by 1 base, leaving 12 bases between them. CDR3 nucleotide sequence: TGCGCCAGCAGCCACGCTAGAGGGGAGAACACTGAAGCTTTCTTT. Its translation: CASSHARGENTEAFF.

The gene calls are TRBV20-1 and TRBJ1-1; TRBD1 matches 8 bases. The CDR3 runs to 12 residues. CDR1 is DFQATT, CDR2 SNEGSKA, per germline (reference sequence). V trimming: 5 bases; J trimming: 5 bases; junction bases outside the gene matches: 4. CDR3 amino acids: CSAGTGLTEAFF. CDR3 DNA sequence: TGCAGTGCTGGGACAGGTCTGACTGAAGCTTTCTTT.

The rearrangement joins TRBV20-1 to TRBJ2-1; 9 nucleotides align to TRBD2. This CDR3 is 17 amino acids long. With V trimmed by 1 base and J by 4 bases, 11 bases remained unmatched. Germline values: CDR1 DFQATT, CDR2 SNEGSKA (reference sequence). The CDR3, as DNA: TGCAGTGCTAGAGTTTCGTCGGGGAGCGGGAGGTACAATGAGCAGTTCTTC. As protein: CSARVSSGSGRYNEQFF.

This rearrangement joins TRBV7-2 to TRBJ1-5; D call uncertain. CDR3 length: 12 residues. Trimming cost V 8 bases and J 3 bases, with 8 bases left between them. Germline loops: CDR1 SGHTA, CDR2 FQGNSA. For the CDR3, the DNA is TGTGCCAGCGGCAAGAACAATCAGCCCCAGCATTTT. Encoded protein: CASGKNNQPQHF.

With respect to this clonotype: Compared with germline, one end of the junction differs, possibly owing to a read error. This chain uses TRBV20-1 with TRBJ2-5; D might be TRBD2 (5 bases). Germline lookup yields CDR1 DFQATT and CDR2 SNEGSKA (reference sequence). The CDR3 spans 14 residues. The CDR3 nucleotides are TGCAGTGCTAGAGTTCCCGGGATTCAAGAGGCCCAGTACTTC. It codes for CSARVPGIQEAQYF.

This clonotype was seen repeatedly, ten times or more. This chain uses TRBV20-1 with TRBJ2-7, with TRBD1 identical over 7 bases. This CDR3 is 13 amino acids long. The germline V gene encodes CDR1 DFQATT and CDR2 SNEGSKA (reference sequence). J was trimmed by 2 bases and V by 1 base; bases with no gene match: 2. For the CDR3, the DNA is TGCAGTGCTAGAGGGGGACAGACCTACGAGCAGTACTTC. This translates into CSARGGQTYEQYF.

This chain uses TRBV5-1 with TRBJ2-6; 8 nucleotides match TRBD1. V was clipped by 3 bases and J by 1 base; unmatched bases: 9. The V gene's germline CDR1 is SGHRS and CDR2 YFSETQ. The CDR3 length is 18 residues. DNA of the CDR3: TGCGCCAGCAGCTCTAGACAGGGGACCGATTCTGGGGCCAACGTCCTGACTTTC. The encoded protein is CASSSRQGTDSGANVLTF.

This chain links TRBV7-9 with TRBJ2-1, with 7 nucleotides matching TRBD2. The CDR3 extends over 16 amino acids. Germline V gives CDR1 SEHNR, CDR2 FQNEAQ (reference sequence). V lost 6 bases, J lost 1 base, and 9 bases stayed unmatched. In DNA form, the CDR3 reads TGTGCCAGCAGACCCGAAGCGGGGCTTTCCTACAATGAGCAGTTCTTC. Encoded protein: CASRPEAGLSYNEQFF.

This clonotype was counted between two and nine times. This chain uses TRBV6-5 with TRBJ2-1, with D tentatively TRBD1 or TRBD2 (5 bases each). Germline CDR1 reads MNHEY; CDR2 reads SVGAGI. The CDR3 has 18 residues. The germline V and J ends were trimmed by 0 bases and 8 bases, with 23 bases remaining between them. DNA for the CDR3: TGTGCCAGCAGTTACTCGGGACGGTCAAATTTCAGGCCAGATGAGCAGTTCTTC. This encodes CASSYSGRSNFRPDEQFF.

This clonotype was counted only a few times. The chain couples TRBV20-1 to TRBJ1-2, with a possible D match to TRBD1 (6 bases). CDR1 is DFQATT, CDR2 SNEGSKA, per germline (reference sequence). The CDR3 is 15 amino acids. The V end lost 2 bases, the J end lost 3 bases, and 16 bases lay between the germline ends. In DNA, the CDR3 is TGCAGTGCTAGATTATCCAGGGGAGATTACTATGGCTACACCTTC. Encoded protein: CSARLSRGDYYGYTF.

The chain employs TRBV12-3 or TRBV12-4 and TRBJ2-7; no reliable D call. The CDR3 is 13 amino acids. Trimming cost V 4 bases and J 0 bases, with 7 bases left between them. CDR3 sequence (DNA): TGTGCCAGCAGTTCCCTTATCTCCTACGAGCAGTACTTC. Translation gives CASSSLISYEQYF.

CDR3 region: CASSSFGGQPQHF. For the CDR3, the DNA is TGTGCCAGCTCCTCTTTCGGGGGGCAGCCCCAGCATTTT. This chain joins TRBV19 and TRBJ1-5; D may be TRBD1 (5 bases). Trimming stripped 9 bases from V and 7 bases from J, with 16 bases between. Germline V lookup: CDR1 LNHDA, CDR2 SQIVND (reference sequence). CDR3 size: 13 residues.

The chain couples TRBV9 to TRBJ2-1; 7 bases match TRBD1. V was clipped by 3 bases and J by 2 bases; unmatched bases: 5. This CDR3 comprises 15 residues. Germline loops: CDR1 SGDLS, CDR2 YYNGEE. CDR3 in amino acids: CASSEGAQPYNEQFF. CDR3 DNA sequence: TGTGCCAGCAGCGAGGGGGCCCAGCCCTACAATGAGCAGTTCTTC.

This chain joins TRBV3-1 and TRBJ2-3, with D tentatively TRBD2 (6 bases). The V and J ends lost 6 bases and 1 base respectively, with 11 bases between them. The CDR3 has 14 amino acids. Germline values: CDR1 LGHDT, CDR2 YNNKEL (reference sequence). CDR3 sequence: CASRGLSGTDTQYF. CDR3 DNA: TGTGCCAGCAGGGGACTCAGCGGCACAGATACGCAGTATTTT.

The table lists this clonotype with many counts. This rearrangement joins TRBV11-2 to TRBJ2-2; D is unclear. Germline V CDR1 and CDR2: SGHAT, FQNNGV. This CDR3 contains 13 residues. With 5 bases removed from V and 5 bases from J, the gap between germline ends came to 9 bases. The CDR3 coding sequence is TGTGCCAGCAGCCAAACAAGTACCGGGGAGCTGTTTTTT. Its protein is CASSQTSTGELFF.